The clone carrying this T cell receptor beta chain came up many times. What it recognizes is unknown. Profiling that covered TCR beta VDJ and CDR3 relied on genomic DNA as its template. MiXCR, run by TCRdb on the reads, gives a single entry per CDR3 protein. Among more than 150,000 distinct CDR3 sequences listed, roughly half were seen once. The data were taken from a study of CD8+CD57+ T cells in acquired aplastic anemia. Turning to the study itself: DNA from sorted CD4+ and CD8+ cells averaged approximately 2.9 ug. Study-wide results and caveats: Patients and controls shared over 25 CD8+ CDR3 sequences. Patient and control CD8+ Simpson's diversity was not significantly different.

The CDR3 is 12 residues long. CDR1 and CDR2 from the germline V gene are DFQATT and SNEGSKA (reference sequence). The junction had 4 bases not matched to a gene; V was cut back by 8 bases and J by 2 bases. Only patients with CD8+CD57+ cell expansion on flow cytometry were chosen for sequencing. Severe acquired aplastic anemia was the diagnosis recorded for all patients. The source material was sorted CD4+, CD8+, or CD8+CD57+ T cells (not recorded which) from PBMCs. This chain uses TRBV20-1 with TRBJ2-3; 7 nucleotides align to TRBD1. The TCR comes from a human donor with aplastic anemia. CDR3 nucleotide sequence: TGCAGTTCGACAGGGTACACAGATACGCAGTATTTT. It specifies CSSTGYTDTQYF.